This T cell receptor beta chain is drawn from a study of control samples from healthy donors and cancer patients. Assay used: immunoSEQ multiplex PCR; TCRdb lists only in-frame clones, some missing. The sample has about 44,000 clones, approximately 87% seen once. The TCR originated in a woman in her sixties with lung cancer. Sequencing used PBMCs.

This CDR3 reads CASSLVGDNYGYTF. The CDR3 region has the DNA TGCGCCAGCAGCTTGGTGGGAGACAACTATGGCTACACCTTC. The gene calls are TRBV5-1 and TRBJ1-2; D is uncertain. This CDR3 has 14 residues. V was shortened by 0 bases and J by 2 bases, with 8 bases between the two germline ends. Per germline, CDR1 SGHRS and CDR2 YFSETQ.